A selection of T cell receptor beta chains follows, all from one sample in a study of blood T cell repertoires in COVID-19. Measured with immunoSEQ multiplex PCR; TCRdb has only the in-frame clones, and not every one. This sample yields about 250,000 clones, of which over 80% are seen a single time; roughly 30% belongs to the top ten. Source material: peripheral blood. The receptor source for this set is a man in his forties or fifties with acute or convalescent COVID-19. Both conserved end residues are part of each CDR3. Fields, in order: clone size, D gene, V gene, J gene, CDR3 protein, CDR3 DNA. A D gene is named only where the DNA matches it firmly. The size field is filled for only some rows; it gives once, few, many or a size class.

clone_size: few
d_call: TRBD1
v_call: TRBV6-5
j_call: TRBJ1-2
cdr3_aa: CASSKRTGEGYTF
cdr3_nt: TGTGCCAGCAGTAAGAGGACAGGGGAAGGCTACACCTTC

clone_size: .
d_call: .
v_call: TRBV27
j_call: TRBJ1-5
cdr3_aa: CASSPLGEGGQPQHF
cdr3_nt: TGTGCCAGCAGTCCCCTCGGGGAGGGAGGGCAGCCCCAGCATTTT

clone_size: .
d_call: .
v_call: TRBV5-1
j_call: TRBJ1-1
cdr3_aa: CASSLVEFDTEAFF
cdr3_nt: TGCGCCAGCAGCTTGGTTGAGTTTGACACTGAAGCTTTCTTT

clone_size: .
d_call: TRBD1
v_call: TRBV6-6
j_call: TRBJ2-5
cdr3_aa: CASSYQDRGETQYF
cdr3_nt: TGTGCCAGCAGTTACCAGGACAGGGGTGAGACCCAGTACTTC

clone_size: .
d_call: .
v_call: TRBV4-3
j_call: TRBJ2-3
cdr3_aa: CASSQEPPRDTQYF
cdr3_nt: TGCGCCAGCAGCCAAGAGCCCCCGCGAGATACGCAGTATTTT

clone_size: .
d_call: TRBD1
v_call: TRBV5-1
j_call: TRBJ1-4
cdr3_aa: CASSQQGAGEKLFF
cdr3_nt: TGCGCCAGCAGTCAACAGGGGGCAGGTGAAAAACTGTTTTTT

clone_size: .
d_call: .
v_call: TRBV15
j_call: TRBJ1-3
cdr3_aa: CATSRDRGSSGNTIYF
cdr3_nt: TGTGCCACCAGCAGAGATCGCGGGAGCTCTGGAAACACCATATATTTT

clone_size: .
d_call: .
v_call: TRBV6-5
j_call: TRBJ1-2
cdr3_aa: CASSSPGGTYGYTF
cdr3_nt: TGTGCCAGCAGTTCCCCCGGGGGAACCTATGGCTACACCTTC

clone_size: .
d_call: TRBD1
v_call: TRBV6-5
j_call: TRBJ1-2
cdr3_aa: CASTTTGGLDGYTF
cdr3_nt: TGTGCCAGCACTACCACAGGGGGGTTGGATGGCTACACCTTC

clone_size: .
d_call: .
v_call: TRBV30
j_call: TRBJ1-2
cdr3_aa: CAWTGAPGMGYTF
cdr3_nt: TGTGCCTGGACAGGGGCTCCGGGGATGGGCTACACCTTC

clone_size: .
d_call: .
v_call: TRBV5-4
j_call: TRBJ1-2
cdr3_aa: CASSLQGHDYGYTF
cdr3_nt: TGTGCCAGCAGCTTGCAGGGGCACGACTATGGCTACACCTTC

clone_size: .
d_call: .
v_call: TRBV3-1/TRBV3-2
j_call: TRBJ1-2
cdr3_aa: CASSAAYGYTF
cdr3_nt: TGTGCCAGCTCCGCGGCCTATGGCTACACCTTC

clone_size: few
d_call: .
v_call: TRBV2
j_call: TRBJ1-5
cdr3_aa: CASSDGFRGGPQHF
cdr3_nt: TGTGCCAGCAGTGACGGGTTTAGGGGGGGGCCCCAGCATTTT

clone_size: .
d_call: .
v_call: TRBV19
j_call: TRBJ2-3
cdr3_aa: CASSIQTTLGGRRTDTQYF
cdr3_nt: TGTGCCAGTAGTATCCAAACCACCCTAGGAGGGCGAAGAACAGATACGCAGTATTTT

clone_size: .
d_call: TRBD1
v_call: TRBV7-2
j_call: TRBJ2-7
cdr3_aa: CASSPDRGVYEQYF
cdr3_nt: TGTGCCAGCAGCCCGGACAGGGGTGTCTACGAGCAGTACTTC

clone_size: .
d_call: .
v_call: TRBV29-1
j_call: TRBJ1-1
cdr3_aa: CSVEGGAGEFTEAFF
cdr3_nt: TGCAGCGTTGAGGGAGGCGCAGGTGAATTTACTGAAGCTTTCTTT

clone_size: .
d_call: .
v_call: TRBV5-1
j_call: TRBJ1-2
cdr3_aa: CASSLPGERGYTF
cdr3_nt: TGCGCCAGCAGCTTACCAGGGGAGAGAGGCTACACCTTC

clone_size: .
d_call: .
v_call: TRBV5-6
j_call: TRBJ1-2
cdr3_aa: CASSLRLGLYGYTF
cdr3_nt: TGTGCCAGCAGCTTACGGTTGGGCCTCTATGGCTACACCTTC

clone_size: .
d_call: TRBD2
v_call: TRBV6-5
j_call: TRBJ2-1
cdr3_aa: CASSLLAGVGNEQFF
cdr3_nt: TGTGCCAGCAGTCTACTAGCGGGAGTGGGAAATGAGCAGTTCTTC

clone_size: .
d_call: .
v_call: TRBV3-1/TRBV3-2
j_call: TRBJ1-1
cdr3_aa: CASSPDLVWNTEAFF
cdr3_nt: TGTGCCAGCAGCCCGGACTTGGTCTGGAACACTGAAGCTTTCTTT

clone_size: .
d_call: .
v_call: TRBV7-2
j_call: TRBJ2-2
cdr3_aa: CASSLAGGGTGELFF
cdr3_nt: TGTGCCAGCAGCTTAGCGGGAGGGGGCACCGGGGAGCTGTTTTTT

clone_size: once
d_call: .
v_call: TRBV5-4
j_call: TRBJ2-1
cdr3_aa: CASEASSYNEQFF
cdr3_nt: TGTGCCAGCGAGGCCAGCTCCTACAATGAGCAGTTCTTC

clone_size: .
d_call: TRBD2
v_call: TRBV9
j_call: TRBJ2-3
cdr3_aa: CASSVAWGGARADTQYF
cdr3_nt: TGTGCCAGCAGCGTAGCTTGGGGGGGAGCGAGGGCAGATACGCAGTATTTT

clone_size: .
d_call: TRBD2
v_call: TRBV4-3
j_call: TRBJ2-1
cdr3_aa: CASSQDIGGWNNEQFF
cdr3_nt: TGCGCCAGCAGCCAAGATATCGGGGGGTGGAACAATGAGCAGTTCTTC

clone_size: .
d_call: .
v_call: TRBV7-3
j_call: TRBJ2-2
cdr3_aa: CASSSRTGTNTGELFF
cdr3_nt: TGTGCCAGCAGCTCTCGGACCGGGACGAACACCGGGGAGCTGTTTTTT

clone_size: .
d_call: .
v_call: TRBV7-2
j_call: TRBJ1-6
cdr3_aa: CASSFKGAYNSPLHF
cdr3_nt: TGTGCCAGCAGCTTCAAGGGGGCCTATAATTCACCCCTCCACTTT

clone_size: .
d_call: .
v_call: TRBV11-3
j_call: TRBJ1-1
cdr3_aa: CASSAGGVSTEAFF
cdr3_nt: TGTGCCAGCAGCGCGGGGGGAGTGAGCACTGAAGCTTTCTTT

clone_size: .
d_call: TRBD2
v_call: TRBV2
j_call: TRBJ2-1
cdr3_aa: CASGTSGSNEQFF
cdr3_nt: TGTGCCAGCGGGACTAGCGGGAGTAATGAGCAGTTCTTC

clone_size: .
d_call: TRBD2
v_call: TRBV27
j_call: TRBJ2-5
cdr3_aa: CAGEGQETQYF
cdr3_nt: TGTGCTGGGGAGGGGCAGGAGACCCAGTACTTC

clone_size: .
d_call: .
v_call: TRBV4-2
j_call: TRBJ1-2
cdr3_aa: CASSQDEVRWSGYTF
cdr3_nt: TGTGCCAGCAGCCAAGATGAGGTTCGCTGGAGTGGCTACACCTTC

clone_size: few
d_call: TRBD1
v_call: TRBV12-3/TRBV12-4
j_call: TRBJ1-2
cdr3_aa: CASGDRTNYGYTF
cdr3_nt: TGTGCCAGCGGGGACAGGACCAACTATGGCTACACCTTC

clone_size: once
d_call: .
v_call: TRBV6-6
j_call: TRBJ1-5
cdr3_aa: CASSHDRLNQPQHF
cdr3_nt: TGTGCCAGCAGTCACGACAGGCTAAATCAGCCCCAGCATTTT

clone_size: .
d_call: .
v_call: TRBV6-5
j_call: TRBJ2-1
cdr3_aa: CASSQWTSVDNEQFF
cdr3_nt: TGTGCCAGCAGTCAATGGACTTCAGTCGACAATGAGCAGTTCTTC

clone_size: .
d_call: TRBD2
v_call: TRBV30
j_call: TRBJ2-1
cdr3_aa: CAWSVLAGVNEQFF
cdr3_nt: TGTGCCTGGAGCGTACTAGCGGGGGTCAATGAGCAGTTCTTC

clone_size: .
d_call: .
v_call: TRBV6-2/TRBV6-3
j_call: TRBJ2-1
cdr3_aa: CASSSPGLLNEQFF
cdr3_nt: TGTGCCAGCAGTTCACCGGGACTGCTCAATGAGCAGTTCTTC

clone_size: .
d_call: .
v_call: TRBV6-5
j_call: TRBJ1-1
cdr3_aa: CASSYRPRGNTEAFF
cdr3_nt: TGTGCCAGCAGTTATAGGCCCAGGGGAAACACTGAAGCTTTCTTT

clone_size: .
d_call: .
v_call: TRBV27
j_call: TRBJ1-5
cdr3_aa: CASASLGLERQPQHF
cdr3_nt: TGTGCCAGCGCGTCCTTGGGACTAGAAAGACAGCCCCAGCATTTT

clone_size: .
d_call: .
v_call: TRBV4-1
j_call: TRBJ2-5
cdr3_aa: CASSQGGPHQETQYF
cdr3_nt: TGCGCCAGCAGCCAAGGAGGCCCCCACCAAGAGACCCAGTACTTC

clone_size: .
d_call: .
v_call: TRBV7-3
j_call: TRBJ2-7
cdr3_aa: CASSLSPSYEQYF
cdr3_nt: TGTGCCAGCAGCTTATCTCCCTCCTACGAGCAGTACTTC

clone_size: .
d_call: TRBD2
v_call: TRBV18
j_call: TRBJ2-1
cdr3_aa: CASSPGTPGGGEQFF
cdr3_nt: TGTGCCAGCTCACCAGGGACCCCCGGGGGGGGTGAGCAGTTCTTC

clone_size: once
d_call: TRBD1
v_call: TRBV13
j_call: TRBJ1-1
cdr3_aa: CASSPRQGGWAFF
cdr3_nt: TGTGCCAGCAGCCCCCGACAGGGAGGTTGGGCTTTCTTT

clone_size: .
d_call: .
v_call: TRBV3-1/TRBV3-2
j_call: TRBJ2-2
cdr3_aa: CASSPFGSGELFF
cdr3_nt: TGTGCCAGCAGCCCATTCGGGTCCGGGGAGCTGTTTTTT